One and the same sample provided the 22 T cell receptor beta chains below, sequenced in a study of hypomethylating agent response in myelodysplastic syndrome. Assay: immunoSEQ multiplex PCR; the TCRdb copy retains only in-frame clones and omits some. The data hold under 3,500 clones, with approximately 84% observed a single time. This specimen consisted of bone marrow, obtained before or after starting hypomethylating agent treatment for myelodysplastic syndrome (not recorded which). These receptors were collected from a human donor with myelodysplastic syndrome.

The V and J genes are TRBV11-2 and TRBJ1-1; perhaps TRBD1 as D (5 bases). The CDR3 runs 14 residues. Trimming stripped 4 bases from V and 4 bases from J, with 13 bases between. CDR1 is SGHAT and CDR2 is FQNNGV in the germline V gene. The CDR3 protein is CASSSPRDGTEAFF. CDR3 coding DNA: TGTGCCAGCAGCTCCCCCCGGGACGGCACTGAAGCTTTCTTT. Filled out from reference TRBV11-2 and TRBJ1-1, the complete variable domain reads EAGVAQSPRYKIIEKRQSVAFWCNPISGHATLYWYQQILGQGPKLLIQFQNNGVVDDSQLPKDRFSAERLKGVDSTLKIQPAKLEDSAVYLCASSSPRDGTEAFFGQGTRLTVV.

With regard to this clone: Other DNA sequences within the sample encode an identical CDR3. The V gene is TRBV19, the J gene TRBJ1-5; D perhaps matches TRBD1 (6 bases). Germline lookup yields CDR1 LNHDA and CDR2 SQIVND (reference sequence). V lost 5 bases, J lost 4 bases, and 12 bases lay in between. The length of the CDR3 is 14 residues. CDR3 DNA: TGTGCCAGTAGTCCACAGGGAGGGAATCAGCCCCAGCATTTT. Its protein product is CASSPQGGNQPQHF. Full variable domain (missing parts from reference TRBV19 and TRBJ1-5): DGGITQSPKYLFRKEGQNVTLSCEQNLNHDAMYWYRQDPGQGLRLIYYSQIVNDFQKGDIAEGYSVSREKKESFPLTVTSAQKNPTAFYLCASSPQGGNQPQHFGDGTRLSIL.

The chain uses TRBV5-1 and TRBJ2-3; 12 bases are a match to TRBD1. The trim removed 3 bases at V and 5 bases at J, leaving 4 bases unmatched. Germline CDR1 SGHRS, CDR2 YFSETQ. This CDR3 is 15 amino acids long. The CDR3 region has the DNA TGCGCCAGCAGCTCCCGGGACAGGGGGCAAGATACGCAGTATTTT. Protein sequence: CASSSRDRGQDTQYF. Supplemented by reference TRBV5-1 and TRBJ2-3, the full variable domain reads KAGVTQTPRYLIKTRGQQVTLSCSPISGHRSVSWYQQTPGQGLQFLFEYFSETQRNKGNFPGRFSGRQFSNSRSEMNVSTLELGDSALYLCASSSRDRGQDTQYFGPGTRLTVL.

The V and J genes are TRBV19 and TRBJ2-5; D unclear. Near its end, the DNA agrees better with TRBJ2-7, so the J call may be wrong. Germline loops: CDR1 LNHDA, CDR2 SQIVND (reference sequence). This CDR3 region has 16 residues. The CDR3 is CASSTSPWSPSYEQYF. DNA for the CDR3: TGTGCCAGTAGTACCTCCCCCTGGTCTCCCTCCTACGAGCAGTACTTC.

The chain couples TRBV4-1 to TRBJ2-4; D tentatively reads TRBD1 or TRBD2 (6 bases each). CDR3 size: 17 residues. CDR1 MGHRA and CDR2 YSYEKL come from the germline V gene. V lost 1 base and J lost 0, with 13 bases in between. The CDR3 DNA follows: TGCGCCAGCAGCCAAGGGTCAGGAGGGGGAGCCAAAAACATTCAGTACTTC. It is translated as CASSQGSGGGAKNIQYF.

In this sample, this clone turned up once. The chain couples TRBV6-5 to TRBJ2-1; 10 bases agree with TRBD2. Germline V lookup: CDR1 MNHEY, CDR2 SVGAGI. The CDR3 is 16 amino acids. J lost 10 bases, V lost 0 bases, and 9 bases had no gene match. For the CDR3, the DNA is TGTGCCAGCAGTTACTCACTAGCGGGACAGGTCGGGGAGCAGTTCTTC. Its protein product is CASSYSLAGQVGEQFF.

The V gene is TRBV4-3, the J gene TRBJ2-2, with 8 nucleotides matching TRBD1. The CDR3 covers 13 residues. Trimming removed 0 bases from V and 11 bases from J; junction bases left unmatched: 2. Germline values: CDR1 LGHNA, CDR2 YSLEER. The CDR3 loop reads CASSQDRGQELFF. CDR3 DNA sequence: TGCGCCAGCAGCCAAGACAGGGGGCAAGAGCTGTTTTTT.

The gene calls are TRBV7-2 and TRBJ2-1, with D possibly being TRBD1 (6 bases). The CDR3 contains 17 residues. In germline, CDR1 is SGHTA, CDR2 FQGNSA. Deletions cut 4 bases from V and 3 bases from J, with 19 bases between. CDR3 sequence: CASSSPPVGAGYNEQFF. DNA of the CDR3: TGTGCCAGCAGCTCCCCCCCGGTGGGGGCTGGCTACAATGAGCAGTTCTTC.

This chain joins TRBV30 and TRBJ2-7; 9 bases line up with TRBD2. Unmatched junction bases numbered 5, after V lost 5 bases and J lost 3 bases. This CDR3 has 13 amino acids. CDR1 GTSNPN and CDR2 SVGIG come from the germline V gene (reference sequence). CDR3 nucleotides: TGTGCCTGGGAGGTTAGCGGGGGCTACGAGCAGTACTTC. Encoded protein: CAWEVSGGYEQYF. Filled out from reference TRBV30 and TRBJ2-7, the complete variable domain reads SQTIHQWPATLVQPVGSPLSLECTVEGTSNPNLYWYRQAAGRGLQLLFYSVGIGQISSEVPQNLSASRPQDRQFILSSKKLLLSDSGFYLCAWEVSGGYEQYFGPGTRLTVT.

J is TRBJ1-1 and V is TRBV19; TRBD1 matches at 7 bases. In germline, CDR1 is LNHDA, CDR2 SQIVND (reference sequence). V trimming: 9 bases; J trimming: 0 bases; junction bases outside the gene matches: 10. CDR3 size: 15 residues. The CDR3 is CASLLLGGLNTEAFF. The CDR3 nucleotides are TGTGCCAGCCTACTCCTAGGGGGCCTGAACACTGAAGCTTTCTTT.

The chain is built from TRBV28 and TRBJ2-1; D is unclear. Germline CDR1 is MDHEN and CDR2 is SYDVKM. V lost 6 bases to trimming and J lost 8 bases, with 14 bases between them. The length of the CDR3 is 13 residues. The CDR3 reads CASRPARWDEQFF. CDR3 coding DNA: TGTGCCAGCAGACCCGCTCGGTGGGATGAGCAGTTCTTC.

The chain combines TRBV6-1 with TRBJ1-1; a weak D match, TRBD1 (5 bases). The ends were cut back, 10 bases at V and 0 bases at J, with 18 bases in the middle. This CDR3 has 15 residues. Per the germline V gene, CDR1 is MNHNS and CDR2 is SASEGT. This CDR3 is CAIRDWGQMNTEAFF. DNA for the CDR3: TGTGCCATCAGGGATTGGGGCCAAATGAACACTGAAGCTTTCTTT.

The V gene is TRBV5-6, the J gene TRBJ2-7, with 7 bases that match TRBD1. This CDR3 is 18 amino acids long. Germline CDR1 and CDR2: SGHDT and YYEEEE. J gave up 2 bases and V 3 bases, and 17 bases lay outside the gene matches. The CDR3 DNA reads TGTGCCAGCAGCTCGCCCGTACCGTCGGGACAGCGAACCTACGAGCAGTACTTC. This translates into CASSSPVPSGQRTYEQYF.

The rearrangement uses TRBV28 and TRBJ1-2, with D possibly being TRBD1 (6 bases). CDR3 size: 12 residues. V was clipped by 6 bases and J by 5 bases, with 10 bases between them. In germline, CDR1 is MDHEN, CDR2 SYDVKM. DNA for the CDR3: TGTGCCAGCAGCGCTCAGGGGTATGGCTACACCTTC. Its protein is CASSAQGYGYTF.

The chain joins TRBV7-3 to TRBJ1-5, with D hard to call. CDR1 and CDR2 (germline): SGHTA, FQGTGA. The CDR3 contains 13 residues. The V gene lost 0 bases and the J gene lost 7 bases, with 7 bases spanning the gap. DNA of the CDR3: TGTGCCAGCAGCTTAACGGAGGGACAGCCCCAGCATTTT. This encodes CASSLTEGQPQHF.

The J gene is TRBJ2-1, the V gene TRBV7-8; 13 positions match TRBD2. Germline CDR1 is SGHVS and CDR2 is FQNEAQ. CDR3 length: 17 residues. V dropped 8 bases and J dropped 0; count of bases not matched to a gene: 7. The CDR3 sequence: CASHGTSGTFSYNEQFF. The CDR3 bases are TGTGCCAGCCACGGGACTAGCGGGACCTTCTCCTACAATGAGCAGTTCTTC.

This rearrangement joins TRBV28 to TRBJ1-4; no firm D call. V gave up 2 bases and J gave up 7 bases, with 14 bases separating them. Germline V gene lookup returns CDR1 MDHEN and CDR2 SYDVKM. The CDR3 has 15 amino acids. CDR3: CASSLAAAGVEKLFF. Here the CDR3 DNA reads TGTGCCAGCAGTTTAGCGGCGGCTGGGGTTGAAAAACTGTTTTTT.

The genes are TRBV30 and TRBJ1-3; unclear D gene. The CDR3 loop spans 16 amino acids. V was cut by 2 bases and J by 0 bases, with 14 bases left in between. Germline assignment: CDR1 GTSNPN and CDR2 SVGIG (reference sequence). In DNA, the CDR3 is TGTGCCTGGAGTTTGCGGGCAAGGAGCTCTGGAAACACCATATATTTT. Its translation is CAWSLRARSSGNTIYF.

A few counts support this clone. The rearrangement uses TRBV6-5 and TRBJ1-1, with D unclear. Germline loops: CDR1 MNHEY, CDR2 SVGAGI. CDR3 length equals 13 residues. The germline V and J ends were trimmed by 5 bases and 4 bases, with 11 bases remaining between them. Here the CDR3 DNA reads TGTGCCAGCAGTCCCACGGGTCCCACTGAAGCTTTCTTT. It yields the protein CASSPTGPTEAFF.

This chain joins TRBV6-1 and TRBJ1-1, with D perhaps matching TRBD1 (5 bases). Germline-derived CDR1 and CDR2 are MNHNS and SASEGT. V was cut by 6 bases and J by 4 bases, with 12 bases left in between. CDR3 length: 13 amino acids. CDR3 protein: CASRQMGGTEAFF. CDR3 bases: TGTGCCAGCAGACAAATGGGGGGCACTGAAGCTTTCTTT.

CDR3 in DNA: TGTGCCAGTAGCCAAAATCCGGGGTCCAATCAGCCCCAGCATTTT. This translates into CASSQNPGSNQPQHF. The V and J genes are TRBV19 and TRBJ1-5; D not certain. CDR3 length: 15 residues. The ends were cut back, 6 bases at V and 3 bases at J, with 15 bases in the middle. From germline, CDR1 is LNHDA and CDR2 SQIVND (reference sequence).

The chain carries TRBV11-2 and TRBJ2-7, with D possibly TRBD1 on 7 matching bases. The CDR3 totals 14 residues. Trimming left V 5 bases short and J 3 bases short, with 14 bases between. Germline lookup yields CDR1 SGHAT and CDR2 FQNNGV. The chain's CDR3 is CASSPNRGLYEQYF. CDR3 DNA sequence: TGTGCCAGCAGCCCCAACAGGGGACTCTACGAGCAGTACTTC.